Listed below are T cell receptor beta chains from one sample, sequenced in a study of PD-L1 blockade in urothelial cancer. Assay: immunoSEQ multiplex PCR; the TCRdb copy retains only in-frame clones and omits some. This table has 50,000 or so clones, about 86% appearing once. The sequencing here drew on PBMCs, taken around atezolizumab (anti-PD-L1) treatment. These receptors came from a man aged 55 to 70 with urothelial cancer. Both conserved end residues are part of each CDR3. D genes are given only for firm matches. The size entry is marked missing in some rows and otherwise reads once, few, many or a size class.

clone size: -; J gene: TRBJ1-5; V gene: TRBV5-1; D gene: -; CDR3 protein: CASSSDSSGPQHF; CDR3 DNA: TGCGCCAGCAGCTCGGACAGTTCGGGCCCCCAGCATTTT
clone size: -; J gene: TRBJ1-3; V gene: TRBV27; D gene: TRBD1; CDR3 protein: CASSSTSGTGGGNTIYF; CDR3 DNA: TGTGCCAGCAGTTCGACTTCCGGGACAGGGGGCGGAAACACCATATATTTT
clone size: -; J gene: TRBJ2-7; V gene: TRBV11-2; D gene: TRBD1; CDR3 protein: CASSPTSGTGNYEQYF; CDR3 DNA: TGTGCCAGCAGCCCGACTTCCGGGACAGGGAACTACGAGCAGTACTTC
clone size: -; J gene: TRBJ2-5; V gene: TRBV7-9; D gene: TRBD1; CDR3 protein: CASSDFPGQDLQETQYF; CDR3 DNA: TGTGCCAGCAGCGACTTCCCGGGACAGGACCTCCAAGAGACCCAGTACTTC
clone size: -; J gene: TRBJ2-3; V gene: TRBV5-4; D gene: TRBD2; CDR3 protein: CASSPTVAGDTQYF; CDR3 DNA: TGTGCCAGCAGCCCGACTGTAGCGGGAGATACGCAGTATTTT
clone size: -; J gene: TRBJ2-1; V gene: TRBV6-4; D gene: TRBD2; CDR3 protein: CASSDSTSGSNEQFF; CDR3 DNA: TGTGCCAGCAGTGACTCGACTAGCGGGAGCAATGAGCAGTTCTTC
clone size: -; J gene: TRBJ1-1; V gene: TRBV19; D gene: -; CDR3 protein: CASSIDRSEAFF; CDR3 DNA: TGTGCCAGTAGTATAGACAGATCGGAAGCTTTCTTT
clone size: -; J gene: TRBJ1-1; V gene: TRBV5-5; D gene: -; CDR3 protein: CASSSWTAREAFF; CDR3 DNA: TGTGCCAGCAGCAGCTGGACAGCCCGGGAAGCTTTCTTT
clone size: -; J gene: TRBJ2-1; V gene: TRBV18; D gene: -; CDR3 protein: CASLAVNYNEQFF; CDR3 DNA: TGTGCCAGCTTGGCTGTCAACTACAATGAGCAGTTCTTC
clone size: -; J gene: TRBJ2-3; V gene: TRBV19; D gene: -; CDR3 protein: CASSFRDTDTQYF; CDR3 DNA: TGTGCCAGTAGCTTTCGCGACACAGATACGCAGTATTTT
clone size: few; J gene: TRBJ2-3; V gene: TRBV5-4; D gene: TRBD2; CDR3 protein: CASSLVSRESDTQYF; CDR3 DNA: TGTGCCAGCAGCTTGGTCTCGCGGGAGTCTGATACGCAGTATTTT
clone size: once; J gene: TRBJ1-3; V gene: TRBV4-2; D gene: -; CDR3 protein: CASSQDFAGGTGRSSGNTIYF; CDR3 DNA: TGTGCCAGCAGCCAAGATTTCGCGGGGGGTACGGGACGCTCCTCTGGAAACACCATATATTTT
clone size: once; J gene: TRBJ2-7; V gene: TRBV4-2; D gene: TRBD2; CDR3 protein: CASSPWTSGEGEQYF; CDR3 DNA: TGTGCCAGCAGCCCGTGGACTAGCGGGGAGGGCGAGCAGTACTTC
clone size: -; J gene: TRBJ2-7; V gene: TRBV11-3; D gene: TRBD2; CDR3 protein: CASSSDSTSDEQYF; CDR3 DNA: TGTGCCAGCAGCTCCGACTCGACTAGCGACGAGCAGTACTTC
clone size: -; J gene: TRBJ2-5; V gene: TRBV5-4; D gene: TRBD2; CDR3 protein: CASSPGGFQETQYF; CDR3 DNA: TGTGCCAGCAGCCCCGGGGGGTTTCAAGAGACCCAGTACTTC
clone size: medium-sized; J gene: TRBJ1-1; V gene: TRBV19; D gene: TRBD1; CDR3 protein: CASSPPWTGLNPEAFF; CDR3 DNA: TGTGCCAGTAGTCCTCCATGGACAGGGTTGAACCCTGAAGCTTTCTTT
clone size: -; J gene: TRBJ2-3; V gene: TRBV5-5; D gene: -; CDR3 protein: CASSLARGSSTDTQYF; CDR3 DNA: TGTGCCAGCAGCTTGGCTAGGGGTTCGTCAACAGATACGCAGTATTTT
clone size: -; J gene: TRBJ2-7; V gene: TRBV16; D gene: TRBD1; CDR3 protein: CASSLSGTGGSSEQYF; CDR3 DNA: TGTGCCAGCAGCCTCTCCGGGACAGGGGGCTCGAGCGAGCAGTACTTC
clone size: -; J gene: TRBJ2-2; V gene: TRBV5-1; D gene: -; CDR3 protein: CASTNRGSNTGELFF; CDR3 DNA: TGCGCCAGCACCAATAGGGGGAGCAACACCGGGGAGCTGTTTTTT
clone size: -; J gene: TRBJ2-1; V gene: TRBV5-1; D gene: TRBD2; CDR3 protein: CASSFNAIAGGSLTEQFF; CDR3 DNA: TGCGCCAGCAGCTTTAATGCCATAGCGGGGGGGAGTCTCACCGAGCAGTTCTTC
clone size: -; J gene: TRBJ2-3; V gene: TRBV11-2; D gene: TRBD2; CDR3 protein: CASSLVATRGATDTQYF; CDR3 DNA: TGTGCCAGCAGCTTAGTCGCAACGCGGGGGGCCACAGATACGCAGTATTTT
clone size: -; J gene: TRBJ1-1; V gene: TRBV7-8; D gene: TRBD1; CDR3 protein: CASSLALKTGAATEAFF; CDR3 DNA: TGTGCCAGCAGCTTAGCGCTAAAGACAGGGGCGGCCACTGAAGCTTTCTTT
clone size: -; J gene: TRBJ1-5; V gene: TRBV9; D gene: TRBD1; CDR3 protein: CASSMTGISNQPQHF; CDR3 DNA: TGTGCCAGCAGCATGACAGGGATTAGCAATCAGCCCCAGCATTTT